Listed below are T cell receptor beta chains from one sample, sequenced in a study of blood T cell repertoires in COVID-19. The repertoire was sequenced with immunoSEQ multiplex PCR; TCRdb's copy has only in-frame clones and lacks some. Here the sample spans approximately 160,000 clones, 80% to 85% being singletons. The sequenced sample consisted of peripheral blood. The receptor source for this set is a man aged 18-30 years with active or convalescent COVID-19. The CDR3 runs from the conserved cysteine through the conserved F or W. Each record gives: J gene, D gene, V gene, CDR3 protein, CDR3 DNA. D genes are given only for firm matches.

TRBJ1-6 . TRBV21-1 CASSRPKGDRSTRRSPLHF TGTGCCAGCAGCAGGCCGAAGGGGGACAGGAGTACCAGGAGGTCACCCCTCCACTTT
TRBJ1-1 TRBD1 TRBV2 CASSVDRGRPAFF TGTGCCAGCAGTGTAGACAGGGGGCGCCCAGCTTTCTTT
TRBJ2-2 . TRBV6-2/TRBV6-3 CASSRSTRAGELFF TGTGCCAGCAGTCGGTCAACGAGGGCCGGGGAGCTGTTTTTT
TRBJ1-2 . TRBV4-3 CASSQVTAYYGYTF TGCGCCAGCAGCCAAGTCACAGCCTATTATGGCTACACCTTC
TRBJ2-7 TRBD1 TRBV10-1 CASSAETGGSYEQYF TGCGCCAGCAGTGCGGAAACAGGGGGATCCTACGAGCAGTACTTC
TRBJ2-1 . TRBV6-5 CASSYSMGQYNEQFF TGTGCCAGCAGTTACTCGATGGGGCAGTACAATGAGCAGTTCTTC
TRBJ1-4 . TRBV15 CATSGGVNEKLFF TGTGCCACCAGCGGGGGGGTTAATGAAAAACTGTTTTTT
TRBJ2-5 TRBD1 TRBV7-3 CASSPGDRGSQETQYF TGTGCCAGCAGCCCCGGGGACAGGGGTTCCCAAGAGACCCAGTACTTC
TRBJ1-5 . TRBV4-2 CASSPRGGDHSNQPQHF TGTGCCAGCAGCCCCCGTGGCGGGGACCATAGCAATCAGCCCCAGCATTTT
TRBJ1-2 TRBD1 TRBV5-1 CASSRGQGTGYGYTF TGCGCCAGCAGCCGGGGACAGGGGACAGGCTATGGCTACACCTTC